The 32 T cell receptor beta chains in this list originate from one sample, sequenced in a study of blood T cell repertoires in COVID-19. Some clones are missing from TCRdb's copy, which holds only in-frame ones; the method was immunoSEQ multiplex PCR. Of under 250,000 clones listed, about 79% are singletons. The sample consisted of PBMCs or T cells enriched from blood (not recorded which). These receptors were collected from an older woman who had recovered from COVID-19.

This clone was seen many times. The V gene is TRBV6-6, the J gene TRBJ2-7, with TRBD2 matching over 14 bases. Germline V gives CDR1 MNHNY, CDR2 SVGAGI (reference sequence). The CDR3 length is 17 residues. V lost 5 bases, J lost 7 bases, and 13 bases stayed unmatched. The CDR3 DNA reads as TGTGCCAGCAGTCACGGAGGACTAGCGGGAGGACCGGGTGAGCAGTACTTC. This sequence encodes CASSHGGLAGGPGEQYF.

The rearrangement links TRBV11-3 to TRBJ1-6, with D unresolved. This CDR3 comprises 16 residues. The V gene lost 4 bases and the J gene lost 10 bases, with 20 bases spanning the gap. CDR1 is SGHNT, CDR2 YENEEA, per germline. CDR3 amino acids: CASSSGSDKQSSPLHF. DNA for the CDR3: TGTGCCAGCAGCTCCGGGTCCGATAAACAAAGCTCACCCCTCCACTTT.

This chain joins TRBV18 and TRBJ1-6, with 12 positions matching TRBD1. With V trimmed by 6 bases and J by 14 bases, 5 bases remained unmatched. Germline V gene data show CDR1 as KGHSH and CDR2 as LQKENI. The CDR3 is made up of 13 amino acids. CDR3 DNA: TGTGCCAGCTCCCCGGGACAGGGGGCGTCCCTCCACTTT. It specifies CASSPGQGASLHF.

V usage is TRBV9 and J usage is TRBJ1-4, with D perhaps matching TRBD1 (5 bases). V was clipped by 0 bases and J by 4 bases, with 10 bases between them. In germline, CDR1 is SGDLS, CDR2 YYNGEE. The CDR3 spans 15 residues. The CDR3 here is CASSVAGHVNEKLFF. The CDR3 region has the DNA TGTGCCAGCAGCGTAGCCGGACACGTTAATGAAAAACTGTTTTTT.

The gene calls are TRBV27 and TRBJ2-2, with no clear D. The CDR3 loop spans 12 amino acids. Germline V gives CDR1 MNHEY, CDR2 SMNVEV (reference sequence). The V end lost 4 bases, the J end lost 5 bases, and 5 bases lay between the germline ends. The CDR3 region is CASSSSTGELFF. CDR3 nucleotides: TGTGCCAGCAGTTCCTCTACCGGGGAGCTGTTTTTT.

The J gene is TRBJ2-2, the V gene TRBV30, with TRBD1 matching 7 bases. V gave up 0 bases and J gave up 8 bases; unmatched junction bases: 3. The CDR3 is 13 amino acids. Germline V lookup: CDR1 GTSNPN, CDR2 SVGIG (reference sequence). For the CDR3, the DNA is TGTGCCTGGAGTGTTGACAGGGAGGGGGAGCTGTTTTTT. The encoded protein is CAWSVDREGELFF.

J is TRBJ1-2 and V is TRBV12-3 or TRBV12-4; no firm D call. V was shortened by 2 bases and J by 2 bases, with 6 bases between the two germline ends. This CDR3 is 13 amino acids long. CDR3: CASSLSQNYGYTF. Written as DNA, the CDR3 is TGTGCCAGCAGTTTATCACAGAACTATGGCTACACCTTC.

This chain connects TRBV3-1 (or the pseudogene TRBV3-2) to TRBJ2-7, with D perhaps TRBD1 (6 bases). This CDR3 is 13 amino acids long. Germline-derived CDR1 and CDR2 are LGHDT and YNNKEL (reference sequence). Trimming stripped 8 bases from V and 7 bases from J, with 18 bases between. CDR3 region: CASSQQGTWEQYF. The CDR3 region has the DNA TGTGCCAGCTCCCAACAGGGAACATGGGAGCAGTACTTC.

V gene TRBV14 combines with J gene TRBJ1-2, with 8 bases that match TRBD1. Germline V gene data show CDR1 as SGHDN and CDR2 as FVKESK. The CDR3 totals 15 residues. V shed 0 bases, J shed 7 bases, and the junction held 7 bases outside the gene matches. Here the CDR3 reads CASSQEYRGLGGYTF. CDR3 sequence (DNA): TGTGCCAGCAGCCAAGAGTACAGGGGGTTAGGTGGCTACACCTTC.

The chain couples TRBV14 to TRBJ2-7; 12 bases map to TRBD1. The CDR3 contains 14 residues. Looked up from germline, CDR1 is SGHDN and CDR2 is FVKESK. V trimming: 4 bases; J trimming: 7 bases; junction bases outside the gene matches: 5. The CDR3 here is CASSPWDRGREQYF. The CDR3 coding sequence is TGTGCCAGCAGCCCCTGGGACAGGGGGCGAGAGCAGTACTTC.

CDR3 loop: CASSLGWGQGADSYEQYF. CDR3 DNA sequence: TGCGCCAGCAGCTTGGGGTGGGGACAGGGGGCGGACAGCTACGAGCAGTACTTC. J is TRBJ2-7 and V is TRBV5-1, with TRBD1 identical over 12 bases. CDR1 and CDR2 from the germline V gene are SGHRS and YFSETQ. Germline trimming cut 0 bases from V and 3 bases from J; bases unmatched to any gene: 10. This CDR3 has 18 residues.

This clone was seen a handful of times. The V gene is TRBV6-5, the J gene TRBJ1-2; D gene unclear. CDR3 length: 11 amino acids. V gave up 6 bases and J gave up 5 bases, with 7 bases separating them. CDR1 is MNHEY, CDR2 SVGAGI, per germline. The CDR3 region has the DNA TGTGCCAGCAGGGTAGAGTATGGCTACACCTTC. Residues: CASRVEYGYTF.

In this sample, this clone turned up a few times. The rearrangement uses TRBV2 and TRBJ1-5; 8 bases are a match to TRBD1. The CDR3 totals 15 residues. Trimming removed 7 bases from V and 2 bases from J; junction bases left unmatched: 7. Per the germline V gene, CDR1 is SNHLY and CDR2 is FYNNEI. The CDR3, as DNA: TGTGCCAGCATCTCGGACAGGGTTGGCAATCAGCCCCAGCATTTT. Its protein is CASISDRVGNQPQHF.

This clone was counted between two and nine times. At one end the junction does not follow the germline gene, possibly because of a read error. V is TRBV9 and J is TRBJ1-1, with 7 nucleotides matching TRBD1. This CDR3 spans 11 amino acids. CDR1 and CDR2 (germline): SGDLS, YYNGEE. As DNA, the CDR3 is TGTGCCAGCAGCGCTGGGACAGTGGGGGCGTTT. This encodes CASSAGTVGAF.

In nucleotides, the CDR3 is TGTGCCAGCACCTATCAGGGTACCGGGGCCAACGTCCTGACTTTC. Encoded protein: CASTYQGTGANVLTF. The genes are TRBV27 and TRBJ2-6; perhaps TRBD1 as D (5 bases). The CDR3 contains 15 residues. CDR1 and CDR2 (germline): MNHEY, SMNVEV (reference sequence). The germline V and J ends were trimmed by 7 bases and 4 bases, with 14 bases remaining between them.

The chain has TRBV5-5 and TRBJ1-4, with D tentatively TRBD1 (6 bases). Between the trimmed V and J ends, which lost 4 bases and 0 bases, there was a span of 13 bases. CDR1 is SGHKS and CDR2 is YYEKEE in the germline V gene (reference sequence). The CDR3 totals 16 residues. The CDR3: CASSKTDRSTNEKLFF. In nucleotides, the CDR3 is TGTGCCAGCAGCAAAACGGACAGATCAACTAATGAAAAACTGTTTTTT.

The CDR3 here is CASSDGQGNGYTF. The CDR3 nucleotides read TGTGCCAGCAGTGACGGCCAGGGGAATGGCTACACCTTC. This chain uses TRBV6-4 with TRBJ1-2, with D perhaps TRBD1 (6 bases). Germline CDR1 reads MRHNA; CDR2 reads SNTAGT. Trimming pared 2 bases from V and 6 bases from J, leaving 10 bases between. The CDR3 consists of 13 residues.

The genes are TRBV27 and TRBJ2-7; no definite D call. From germline, CDR1 is MNHEY and CDR2 SMNVEV (reference sequence). The CDR3 totals 15 residues. Between the trimmed V and J ends, which lost 9 bases and 0 bases, there was a span of 18 bases. DNA for the CDR3: TGTGCCAGGGTAACCCTAGAGGAAAACTCCTACGAGCAGTACTTC. As protein: CARVTLEENSYEQYF.

V and J are TRBV6-1 and TRBJ2-7, with D possibly TRBD2 on 6 matching bases. In germline, CDR1 is MNHNS, CDR2 SASEGT. There are 16 residues in the CDR3. Trimming removed 2 bases at V and 4 bases at J, with 18 bases between. The CDR3 bases are TGTGCCAGCAGTGAAAAAGGGCGGGGATTGGGGTACGAGCAGTACTTC. This codes for CASSEKGRGLGYEQYF.

The gene calls are TRBV19 and TRBJ1-6; a weak D match, TRBD1 (5 bases). V lost 7 bases to trimming and J lost 9 bases, with 13 bases between them. The CDR3 has 13 residues. Germline CDR1 is LNHDA and CDR2 is SQIVND (reference sequence). CDR3 nucleotides: TGTGCCAGTACCGAAGCCCAGGGTTCACCCCTCCACTTT. This translates into CASTEAQGSPLHF. Together with reference TRBV19 and TRBJ1-6, the CDR3 gives the full variable domain: DGGITQSPKYLFRKEGQNVTLSCEQNLNHDAMYWYRQDPGQGLRLIYYSQIVNDFQKGDIAEGYSVSREKKESFPLTVTSAQKNPTAFYLCASTEAQGSPLHFGNGTRLTVT.

CDR3 DNA sequence: TGTGCCAGCAGTTACTCGACTGCGGGCGCGAGTGGCTACACCTTC. This translates into CASSYSTAGASGYTF. The J gene is TRBJ1-2, the V gene TRBV6-5, with D hard to call. CDR3 length equals 15 residues. Trimming took 0 bases from V and 7 from J, leaving 15 bases between them. From germline, CDR1 is MNHEY and CDR2 SVGAGI.

This clone was seen a handful of times. CDR3 sequence (DNA): TGTGCCAGCAGTGAGTTGCTAGCGGGGTCTCAAGAGACCCAGTACTTC. Amino acids: CASSELLAGSQETQYF. The chain joins TRBV2 to TRBJ2-5; 9 bases agree with TRBD2. The CDR3 runs 16 residues. V was clipped by 3 bases and J by 2 bases; unmatched bases: 7. Germline V gene sequence: CDR1 SNHLY, CDR2 FYNNEI.

This CDR3 is CASSLWTGHEAFF. The CDR3, as DNA: TGTGCCAGCAGTTTGTGGACAGGGCATGAAGCTTTCTTT. This chain uses TRBV27 with TRBJ1-1; TRBD1 matches at 8 bases. The germline gives CDR1 MNHEY, CDR2 SMNVEV (reference sequence). Trimming took 3 bases from V and 7 from J; bases not matched to a gene: 4. This CDR3 region has 13 residues.

The genes are TRBV5-1 and TRBJ2-1, with TRBD2 matching 11 bases. The CDR3 loop spans 15 amino acids. The V segment lost 4 bases and the J segment 5 bases; nucleotides outside the gene matches: 5. Per germline, CDR1 SGHRS and CDR2 YFSETQ. The CDR3 DNA reads as TGCGCCAGCAGCCGAGGGACTAGCGGACACAATGAGCAGTTCTTC. Translation: CASSRGTSGHNEQFF.

The rearrangement uses TRBV4-2 and TRBJ2-3, with TRBD2 identical over 8 bases. CDR1 and CDR2 (germline): LGHNA, YNFKEQ. V shed 0 bases and J 6 bases; nucleotides not matched to a gene: 11. The CDR3 loop spans 17 amino acids. The CDR3 DNA reads TGTGCCAGCAGCCAAGATGTATCGGGGGGGCAAATGGATACGCAGTATTTT. It specifies CASSQDVSGGQMDTQYF.

The genes are TRBV12-5 and TRBJ2-7, with a weak D call TRBD2 (6 bases). The CDR3 spans 13 residues. V was trimmed by 8 bases and J by 3 bases, leaving 14 bases between them. The germline CDR1 and CDR2 sequences are LGHNT and FRNRAP. DNA of the CDR3: TGTGCTAGTAAACTAGCAGGGAGCTACGAGCAGTACTTC. Residues: CASKLAGSYEQYF.

With regard to this clone: An end of the junction does not agree with germline; a read error may underlie this. The chain joins TRBV3-1 (or the pseudogene TRBV3-2) to TRBJ1-1; no definite D call. Germline CDR1 is LGHDT and CDR2 is YNNKEL (reference sequence). This CDR3 comprises 13 residues. CDR3 nucleotides: TGTGCCAGCACCCAATTTCCGAGTTCTGAAGCTTTCTTT. Translation gives CASTQFPSSEAFF.

The V gene is TRBV12-5, the J gene TRBJ1-2; TRBD1 might be the D (6 bases). Germline V CDR1 and CDR2: LGHNT, FRNRAP. The length of the CDR3 is 14 residues. The V gene lost 4 bases and the J gene lost 4 bases, with 13 bases spanning the gap. The CDR3 reads CASGSLGQSYGYTF. DNA for the CDR3: TGTGCTAGTGGTTCCTTGGGACAAAGCTATGGCTACACCTTC. Full variable domain (outside the CDR3, taken from reference TRBV12-5 and TRBJ1-2): DARVTQTPRHKVTEMGQEVTMRCQPILGHNTVFWYRQTMMQGLELLAYFRNRAPLDDSGMPKDRFSAEMPDATLATLKIQPSEPRDSAVYFCASGSLGQSYGYTFGSGTRLTVV.

The chain employs TRBV3-1 (or the pseudogene TRBV3-2) and TRBJ2-1, with D perhaps matching TRBD2 (6 bases). The CDR3 length is 17 residues. V lost 0 bases to trimming and J lost 1 base, with 13 bases between them. The germline CDR1 and CDR2 sequences are LGHDT and YNNKEL (reference sequence). This CDR3 is CASSQEWWGESYNEQFF. The CDR3 DNA is TGTGCCAGCAGCCAAGAATGGTGGGGGGAGTCCTACAATGAGCAGTTCTTC.

The V gene is TRBV5-1, the J gene TRBJ2-3; 11 nucleotides line up with TRBD2. The CDR3 extends over 15 amino acids. The V segment lost 7 bases and the J segment 1 base; nucleotides outside the gene matches: 5. Germline loops: CDR1 SGHRS, CDR2 YFSETQ. In DNA, the CDR3 is TGCGCCAGCCAGACTAGCGGGATGCGCACAGATACGCAGTATTTT. Amino acids: CASQTSGMRTDTQYF.

CDR3 sequence reads: CASYDRTSLFGGYTF. DNA for the CDR3: TGTGCCAGCTATGACCGGACATCGCTATTTGGTGGCTACACCTTC. The rearrangement joins TRBV2 to TRBJ1-2, with D perhaps TRBD1 (5 bases). The V and J ends lost 8 bases and 7 bases respectively, with 23 bases between them. The germline V gene has CDR1 SNHLY and CDR2 FYNNEI. The CDR3 loop spans 15 amino acids.

The rearrangement uses TRBV5-1 and TRBJ1-3; a weak D match, TRBD1 (5 bases). The V gene's germline CDR1 is SGHRS and CDR2 YFSETQ. V was pared by 0 bases and J by 2 bases, with 6 bases between. This CDR3 contains 14 residues. The CDR3 here is CASSLEGTGNTIYF. CDR3 DNA: TGCGCCAGCAGCTTGGAGGGGACTGGAAACACCATATATTTT.